This T cell receptor (beta chain) was retrieved from a study of identical twins. The sample holds a few counts of this clonotype. TCRdb processed the 5' RACE reads anew with MiXCR; each CDR3 protein has one entry. The table includes under 250,000 distinct CDR3 sequences, 7% to 8.5% detected once. From germline, CDR1 is SNHLY and CDR2 FYNNEI. Trimming shortened V by 3 bases and J by 2 bases, and 12 bases separated the two germline ends. This CDR3 region has 15 residues. These records were also assigned to another study, of yellow fever vaccine responses in identical twins.

The clonotype comes from a woman in her late teens or twenties in good health. Sequenced material: CD8+ T cells sorted from blood. This rearrangement joins TRBV2 to TRBJ2-3; D may correspond to TRBD1 or TRBD2 (7 bases each). CDR3 loop: CASSEGGGPTDTQYF. The CDR3 DNA follows: TGTGCCAGCAGTGAGGGAGGGGGCCCCACAGATACGCAGTATTTT.